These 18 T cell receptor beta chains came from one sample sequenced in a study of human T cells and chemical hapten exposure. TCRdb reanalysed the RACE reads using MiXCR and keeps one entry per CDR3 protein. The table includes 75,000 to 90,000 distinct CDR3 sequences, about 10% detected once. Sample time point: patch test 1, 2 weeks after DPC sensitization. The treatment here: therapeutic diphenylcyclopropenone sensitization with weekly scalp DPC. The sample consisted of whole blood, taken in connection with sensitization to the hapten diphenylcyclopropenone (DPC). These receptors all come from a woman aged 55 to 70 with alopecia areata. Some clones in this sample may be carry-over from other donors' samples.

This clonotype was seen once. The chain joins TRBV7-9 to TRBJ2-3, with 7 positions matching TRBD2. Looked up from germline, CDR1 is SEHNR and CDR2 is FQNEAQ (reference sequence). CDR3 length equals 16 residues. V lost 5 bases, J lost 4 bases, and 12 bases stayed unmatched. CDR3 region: CASSTPVTGRADTQYF. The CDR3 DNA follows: TGTGCCAGCAGCACCCCGGTGACGGGGAGGGCAGATACGCAGTATTTT.

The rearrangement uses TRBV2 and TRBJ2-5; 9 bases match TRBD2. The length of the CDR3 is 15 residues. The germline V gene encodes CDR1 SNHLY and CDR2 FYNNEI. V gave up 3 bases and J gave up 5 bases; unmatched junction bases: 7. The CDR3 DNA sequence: TGTGCCAGCAGTGATGGGCGGGGGGGCACGGAGACCCAGTACTTC. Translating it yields CASSDGRGGTETQYF.

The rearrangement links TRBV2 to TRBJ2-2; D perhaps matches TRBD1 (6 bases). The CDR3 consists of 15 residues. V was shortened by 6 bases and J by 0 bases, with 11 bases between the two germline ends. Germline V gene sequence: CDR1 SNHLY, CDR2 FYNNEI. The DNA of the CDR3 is TGTGCCAGCAGCCTCTGGACAGCGAACACCGGGGAGCTGTTTTTT. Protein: CASSLWTANTGELFF.

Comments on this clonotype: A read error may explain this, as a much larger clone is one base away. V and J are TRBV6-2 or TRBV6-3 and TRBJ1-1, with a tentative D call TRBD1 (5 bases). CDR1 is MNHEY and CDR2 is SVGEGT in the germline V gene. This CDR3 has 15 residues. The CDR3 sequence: CASSSGTAPNTVAFF. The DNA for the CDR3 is TGTGCCAGCAGTTCGGGGACGGCTCCGAACACTGTAGCTTTCTTT.

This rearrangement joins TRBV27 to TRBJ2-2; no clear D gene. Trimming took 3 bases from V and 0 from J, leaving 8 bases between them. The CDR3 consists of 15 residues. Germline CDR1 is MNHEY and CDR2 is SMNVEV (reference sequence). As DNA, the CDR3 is TGTGCCAGCAGTTTTAACAGCGCGAACACCGGGGAGCTGTTTTTT. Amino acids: CASSFNSANTGELFF.

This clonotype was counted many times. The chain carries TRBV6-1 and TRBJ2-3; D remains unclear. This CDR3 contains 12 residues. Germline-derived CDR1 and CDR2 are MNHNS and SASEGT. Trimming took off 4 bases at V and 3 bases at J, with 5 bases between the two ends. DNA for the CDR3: TGTGCCAGCAGTGGAAATACAGATACGCAGTATTTT. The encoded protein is CASSGNTDTQYF.

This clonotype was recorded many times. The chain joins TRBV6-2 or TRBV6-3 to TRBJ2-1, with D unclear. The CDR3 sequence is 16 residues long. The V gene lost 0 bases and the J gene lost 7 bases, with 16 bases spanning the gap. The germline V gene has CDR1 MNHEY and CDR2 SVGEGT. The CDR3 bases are TGTGCCAGCAGTTACTCGGCACTAACACCCACAAATGAGCAGTTCTTC. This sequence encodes CASSYSALTPTNEQFF.

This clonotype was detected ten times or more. DNA for the CDR3: TGTGCCACCCACTCCGGGCCCGTGGTGGGCGAGCTGTTTTTT. As protein: CATHSGPVVGELFF. The chain recombines TRBV19 with TRBJ2-2; no definite D call. The CDR3 spans 14 residues. V was clipped by 10 bases and J by 11 bases, with 23 bases between them. CDR1 LNHDA and CDR2 SQIVND come from the germline V gene (reference sequence).

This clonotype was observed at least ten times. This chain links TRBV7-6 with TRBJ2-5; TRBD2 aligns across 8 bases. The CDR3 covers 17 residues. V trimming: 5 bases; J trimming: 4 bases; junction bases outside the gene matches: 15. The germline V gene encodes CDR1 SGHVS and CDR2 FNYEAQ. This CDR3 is CASSPEPWRGAGETQYF. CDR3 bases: TGTGCCAGCAGCCCCGAGCCGTGGCGGGGGGCGGGAGAGACCCAGTACTTC.

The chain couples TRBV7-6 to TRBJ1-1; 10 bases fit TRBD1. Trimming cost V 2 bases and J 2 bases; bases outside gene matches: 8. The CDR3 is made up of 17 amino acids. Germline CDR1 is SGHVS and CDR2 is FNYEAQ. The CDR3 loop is CASSLIGTGDFNTEAFF. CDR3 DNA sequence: TGTGCCAGCAGCTTAATTGGGACAGGGGACTTTAACACTGAAGCTTTCTTT.

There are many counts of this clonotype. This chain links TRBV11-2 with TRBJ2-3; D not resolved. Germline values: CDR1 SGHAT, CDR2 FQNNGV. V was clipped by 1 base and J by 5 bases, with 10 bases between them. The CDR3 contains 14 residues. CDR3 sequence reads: CASSLVGPGDTQYF. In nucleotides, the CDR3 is TGTGCCAGCAGCTTAGTAGGTCCAGGAGATACGCAGTATTTT.

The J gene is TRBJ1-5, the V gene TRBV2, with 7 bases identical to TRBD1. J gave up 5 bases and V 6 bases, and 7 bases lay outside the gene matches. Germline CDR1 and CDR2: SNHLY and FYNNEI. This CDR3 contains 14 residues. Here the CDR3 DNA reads TGTGCCAGCAGACTGGGACAGTCAGATCAGCCCCAGCATTTT. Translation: CASRLGQSDQPQHF.

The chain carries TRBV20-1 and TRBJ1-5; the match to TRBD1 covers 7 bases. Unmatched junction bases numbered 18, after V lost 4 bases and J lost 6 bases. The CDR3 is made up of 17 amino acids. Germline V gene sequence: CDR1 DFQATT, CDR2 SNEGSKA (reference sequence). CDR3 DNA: TGCAGTGCTATAGGGGGAGGGGGCCAAGAGACCCTTCAGCCCCAGCATTTT. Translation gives CSAIGGGGQETLQPQHF.

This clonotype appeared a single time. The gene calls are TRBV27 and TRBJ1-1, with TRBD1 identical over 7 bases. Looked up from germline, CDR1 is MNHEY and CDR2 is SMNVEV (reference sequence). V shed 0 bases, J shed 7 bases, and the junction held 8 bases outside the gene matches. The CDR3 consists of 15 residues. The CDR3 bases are TGTGCCAGCAGTTTATCGAGAGGGGGCGCGGGTGAAGCTTTCTTT. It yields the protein CASSLSRGGAGEAFF.

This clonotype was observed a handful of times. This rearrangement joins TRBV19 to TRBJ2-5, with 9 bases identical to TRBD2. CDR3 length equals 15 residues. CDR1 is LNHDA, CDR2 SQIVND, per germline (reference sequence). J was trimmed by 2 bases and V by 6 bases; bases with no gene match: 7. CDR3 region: CASSGETSGQETQYF. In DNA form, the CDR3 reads TGTGCCAGTAGCGGAGAGACTAGCGGACAAGAGACCCAGTACTTC.

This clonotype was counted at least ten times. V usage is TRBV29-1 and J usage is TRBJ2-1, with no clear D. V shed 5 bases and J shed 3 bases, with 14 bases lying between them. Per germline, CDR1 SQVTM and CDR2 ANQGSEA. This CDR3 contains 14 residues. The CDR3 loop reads CSVPPKLLYNEQFF. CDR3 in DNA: TGCAGCGTTCCCCCAAAGCTACTCTACAATGAGCAGTTCTTC.

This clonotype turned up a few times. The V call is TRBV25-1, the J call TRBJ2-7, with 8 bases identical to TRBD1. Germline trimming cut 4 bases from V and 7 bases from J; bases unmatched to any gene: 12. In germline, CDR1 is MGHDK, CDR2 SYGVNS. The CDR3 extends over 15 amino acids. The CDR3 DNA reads TGTGCCAGCAGTGTTTCGACAGGGGTGGTGGGGGAGCAGTACTTC. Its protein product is CASSVSTGVVGEQYF.

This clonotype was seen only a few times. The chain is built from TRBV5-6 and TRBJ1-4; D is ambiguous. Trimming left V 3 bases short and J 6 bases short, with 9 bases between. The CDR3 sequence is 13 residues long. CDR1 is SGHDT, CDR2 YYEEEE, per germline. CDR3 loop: CASSYLGDEKLFF. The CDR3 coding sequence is TGTGCCAGCAGCTATCTGGGTGATGAAAAACTGTTTTTT.